What follows are 20 T cell receptor beta chains derived from one specimen sequenced in a study of blood T cell repertoires in COVID-19. Sequencing was performed with immunoSEQ multiplex PCR; in TCRdb, only in-frame clones are kept and a portion is missing. The data contain roughly 190,000 clones, around 85% of them seen just once; the ten biggest clones take up 6.5% to 9%. The material sequenced was peripheral blood. These receptors were collected from a woman aged 60-70 years with acute or convalescent COVID-19.

The chain carries TRBV25-1 and TRBJ2-5; D gene unclear. Trimming left V 3 bases short and J 0 bases short, with 8 bases between. The CDR3 loop spans 14 amino acids. Per the germline V gene, CDR1 is MGHDK and CDR2 is SYGVNS. Written as DNA, the CDR3 is TGTGCCAGCAGTGATCGAGGTTACCAAGAGACCCAGTACTTC. It codes for CASSDRGYQETQYF.

This rearrangement joins TRBV7-6 to TRBJ2-7; the D is unclear. Trimming took 5 bases from V and 6 from J, leaving 14 bases between them. From germline, CDR1 is SGHVS and CDR2 FNYEAQ. There are 13 residues in the CDR3. The CDR3 nucleotides read TGTGCCAGCAGCAAAGGTAGCAATTCCGAGCAGTACGTC. This translates into CASSKGSNSEQYV.

The rearrangement uses TRBV7-9 and TRBJ2-6; the match to TRBD2 covers 11 bases. This CDR3 region has 18 residues. V gave up 6 bases and J gave up 0 bases; unmatched junction bases: 7. Per germline, CDR1 SEHNR and CDR2 FQNEAQ (reference sequence). The CDR3 is CASSKSGTSGSGANVLTF. The CDR3 coding sequence is TGTGCCAGCAGTAAGTCCGGGACTAGCGGCTCTGGGGCCAACGTCCTGACTTTC.

The V gene is TRBV10-3, the J gene TRBJ1-2; no reliable D call. The germline CDR1 and CDR2 sequences are ENHRY and SYGVKD. This CDR3 is built from 12 residues. The V end was cut by 2 bases, the J end by 4 bases, with 5 bases between. The chain's CDR3 is CAISEGSYGYTF. The CDR3 nucleotides are TGTGCCATCAGTGAGGGCTCCTATGGCTACACCTTC.

A few counts support this clone. This chain connects TRBV18 to TRBJ1-2, with TRBD1 as a possible D gene (5 bases). In germline, CDR1 is KGHSH, CDR2 LQKENI. V lost 6 bases and J lost 4, with 12 bases in between. This CDR3 has 13 residues. The CDR3, as DNA: TGTGCCAGCTCGGACCAGGGCCGCTATGGCTACACCTTC. This codes for CASSDQGRYGYTF.

V and J are TRBV18 and TRBJ1-5; D gene uncertain. CDR3 length: 18 amino acids. With 1 base removed from V and 4 bases from J, the gap between germline ends came to 20 bases. The germline V gene encodes CDR1 KGHSH and CDR2 LQKENI. CDR3 amino acids: CASSPLGSLETGNQPQHF. CDR3 nucleotides: TGTGCCAGCTCACCACTCGGTTCACTCGAAACGGGGAATCAGCCCCAGCATTTT.

This clone came up a few times. J is TRBJ2-1 and V is TRBV19; TRBD2 is a possible D gene (6 bases). The CDR3 is 13 residues long. V lost 8 bases, J lost 8 bases, and 16 bases lay in between. Germline V lookup: CDR1 LNHDA, CDR2 SQIVND (reference sequence). CDR3 loop: CASLGGGLHEQFF. The CDR3 nucleotides read TGTGCCAGTTTGGGGGGAGGTCTGCATGAGCAGTTCTTC.

This clone has only one observation. The chain couples TRBV2 to TRBJ2-3; 8 positions match TRBD2. Losses at the gene ends were 0 bases for V and 7 bases for J; bases not matched to a gene: 9. CDR3 size: 16 residues. Per the germline V gene, CDR1 is SNHLY and CDR2 is FYNNEI. This CDR3 reads CASSEAPAGARYTQYF. The CDR3 bases are TGTGCCAGCAGTGAAGCTCCAGCGGGGGCACGGTATACGCAGTATTTT.

The chain recombines TRBV28 with TRBJ1-2; TRBD1 might be the D (5 bases). Per the germline V gene, CDR1 is MDHEN and CDR2 is SYDVKM. The CDR3 covers 15 residues. Trimming took off 2 bases at V and 4 bases at J, with 14 bases between the two ends. CDR3 DNA: TGTGCCAGCAGTTTAGGGGCGGGGCATATCTATGGCTACACCTTC. It encodes CASSLGAGHIYGYTF.

V is TRBV6-6 and J is TRBJ2-1; D may be TRBD1 (6 bases). This CDR3 has 16 residues. CDR1 and CDR2 (germline): MNHNY, SVGAGI (reference sequence). Trimming shortened V by 8 bases and J by 4 bases, and 21 bases separated the two germline ends. CDR3 bases: TGTGCCAGCCCCCCGTACGCCGGGACACCGTACAATGAGCAGTTCTTC. Its translation is CASPPYAGTPYNEQFF.

The V call is TRBV19, the J call TRBJ1-2; TRBD1 is a possible D gene (5 bases). This CDR3 comprises 12 residues. V was pared by 7 bases and J by 7 bases, with 13 bases between. Germline loops: CDR1 LNHDA, CDR2 SQIVND (reference sequence). The CDR3 nucleotides are TGTGCCAGTAAGGGGCCTACCCCTGGCTACACCTTC. Residues: CASKGPTPGYTF.

The J gene is TRBJ1-3, the V gene TRBV4-1; D not resolved. The CDR3 runs to 14 residues. CDR1 MGHRA and CDR2 YSYEKL come from the germline V gene. The germline V and J ends were trimmed by 0 bases and 0 bases, with 3 bases remaining between them. The CDR3 coding sequence is TGCGCCAGCAGCCAAGACCTCTCTGGAAACACCATATATTTT. Translation gives CASSQDLSGNTIYF.

The chain recombines TRBV21-1 with TRBJ2-3; TRBD2 is the table's D call and was not checked against the DNA. TRBV21-1 is a recognized pseudogene. The CDR3 totals 14 residues. The CDR3 spells CASSRGEGADTQYF. The CDR3 DNA reads as TGTGCCAGCAGCAGGGGGGAGGGAGCAGATACGCAGTATTTT.

The V call is TRBV6-5, the J call TRBJ1-1; D is possibly TRBD1 (6 bases). V shed 7 bases and J shed 6 bases, with 21 bases lying between them. The CDR3 spans 15 residues. Germline CDR1 MNHEY, CDR2 SVGAGI. The CDR3 sequence is CASTLLRGAPAEAFF. The CDR3 region has the DNA TGTGCCAGCACCTTATTGCGGGGGGCGCCCGCTGAAGCTTTCTTT.

V is TRBV14 and J is TRBJ1-5, with D perhaps matching TRBD1 (6 bases). The CDR3 length is 13 residues. Germline V gene data show CDR1 as SGHDN and CDR2 as FVKESK. Deletions cut 4 bases from V and 6 bases from J, with 10 bases between. The chain's CDR3 is CASSRTGTQPQHF. The DNA for the CDR3 is TGTGCCAGCAGCCGAACAGGGACTCAGCCCCAGCATTTT.

V is TRBV9 and J is TRBJ2-3; 7 nucleotides agree with TRBD1. Germline values: CDR1 SGDLS, CDR2 YYNGEE. After removal of 3 bases from V and 7 bases from J, the junction contained 2 bases not matched to a gene. The CDR3 is 12 amino acids. CDR3 sequence (DNA): TGTGCCAGCAGCGCGACAGGGCATACGCAGTATTTT. Residues: CASSATGHTQYF.

The sample holds a few counts of this clone. The chain combines TRBV27 with TRBJ1-5, with D maybe TRBD1 (6 bases). Deletions cut 4 bases from V and 4 bases from J, with 14 bases between. The CDR3 totals 15 residues. The germline gives CDR1 MNHEY, CDR2 SMNVEV (reference sequence). The DNA for the CDR3 is TGTGCCAGCAGTTCGATCGGGACACCTAATCAGCCCCAGCATTTT. This gives the protein CASSSIGTPNQPQHF.

This chain connects TRBV30 to TRBJ1-1; tentative D call: TRBD1 (6 bases). The germline V gene has CDR1 GTSNPN and CDR2 SVGIG (reference sequence). The CDR3 totals 12 residues. V was cut by 4 bases and J by 8 bases, with 14 bases left in between. The CDR3 protein is CAWNRALSEAFF. CDR3 sequence (DNA): TGTGCCTGGAACAGGGCGCTGTCCGAAGCTTTCTTT.

About this clone itself: This CDR3 is also generated by other DNA sequences in the sample. The V gene is TRBV30, the J gene TRBJ1-5, with D maybe TRBD1 (6 bases). In germline, CDR1 is GTSNPN, CDR2 SVGIG (reference sequence). The CDR3 loop spans 13 amino acids. Trimming took 1 base from V and 4 from J, leaving 8 bases between them. CDR3 sequence: CAWSGQGNQPQHF. In DNA, the CDR3 is TGTGCCTGGAGTGGTCAGGGGAATCAGCCCCAGCATTTT.

The chain joins TRBV11-2 to TRBJ1-3, with a tentative D call TRBD1 (5 bases). Looked up from germline, CDR1 is SGHAT and CDR2 is FQNNGV. V lost 5 bases, J lost 2 bases, and 10 bases lay in between. The CDR3 runs 14 residues. CDR3 residues: CASSVGLPGNTIYF. For the CDR3, the DNA is TGTGCCAGCAGCGTGGGGCTGCCTGGAAACACCATATATTTT.